Below, 10 T cell receptor beta chains from the same sample are listed, as sequenced in a study of T cells in Graves' hyperthyroidism and ophthalmopathy. Amplified regions were TCR beta CDR3 sequences from RNA transcripts. Researchers ran a first-round RT-PCR on the TCR CDR3 using the HTBI primer set. TCRdb redid the calling of the multiplex PCR reads with MiXCR, one entry per CDR3 protein. The repertoire has 500,000 to 600,000 distinct CDR3 sequences, around 46% of them found once; the top ten carry around 7.7%. Input material: peripheral blood or thyroid tissue (not recorded which). These receptors all stem from a young woman with Graves' hyperthyroidism.

This clonotype was counted between two and nine times. The CDR3 DNA is TGTGCCAGCACCTTAGCAGGGGCGAACACCGGGGAGCTGTTTTTT. The encoded protein is CASTLAGANTGELFF. This chain uses TRBV6-1 with TRBJ2-2; D is perhaps TRBD1 (6 bases). There are 15 residues in the CDR3. The germline CDR1 and CDR2 sequences are MNHNS and SASEGT. With 7 bases removed from V and 0 bases from J, the gap between germline ends came to 12 bases.

This rearrangement joins TRBV7-9 to TRBJ2-7; D remains ambiguous. This CDR3 contains 12 residues. V shed 6 bases and J shed 5 bases, with 11 bases lying between them. Germline CDR1 reads SEHNR; CDR2 reads FQNEAQ (reference sequence). CDR3 nucleotides: TGTGCCAGCAGTTCTAGTTGGGACGAGCAGTACTTC. Residues: CASSSSWDEQYF.

V is TRBV6-5 and J is TRBJ1-5; the D is unclear. V lost 2 bases, J lost 14 bases, and 19 bases lay in between. CDR1 MNHEY and CDR2 SVGAGI come from the germline V gene. This CDR3 has 14 residues. DNA of the CDR3: TGTGCCAGCAGTTACGAACTAGCGGGAGCCAATGAGCATTTT. Its protein product is CASSYELAGANEHF.

This chain links TRBV12-5 with TRBJ1-2; D is unclear. The CDR3 loop spans 17 amino acids. CDR1 and CDR2 from the germline V gene are LGHNT and FRNRAP. Trimming left V 0 bases short and J 0 bases short, with 14 bases between. The CDR3 nucleotides read TGTGCTAGTGGTTTGGTTATCAGCGGTCTTGCTAACTATGGCTACACCTTC. It yields the protein CASGLVISGLANYGYTF.

The chain is built from TRBV12-5 and TRBJ1-3; 9 nucleotides line up with TRBD1. The CDR3 consists of 16 residues. The V gene's germline CDR1 is LGHNT and CDR2 FRNRAP. The V segment lost 6 bases and the J segment 0 bases; nucleotides outside the gene matches: 6. The CDR3 region is CASGPMTGGSGNTIYF. The CDR3 region has the DNA TGTGCTAGTGGCCCAATGACAGGGGGCTCTGGAAACACCATATATTTT. Combining the CDR3 with reference TRBV12-5 and TRBJ1-3 gives the whole variable domain DARVTQTPRHKVTEMGQEVTMRCQPILGHNTVFWYRQTMMQGLELLAYFRNRAPLDDSGMPKDRFSAEMPDATLATLKIQPSEPRDSAVYFCASGPMTGGSGNTIYFGEGSWLTVV.

As DNA, the CDR3 is TGCGCCAGCAGACCTCGCACGTCAGGACTAGCGGAGGCCAACGTCCTGACTTTC. This sequence encodes CASRPRTSGLAEANVLTF. V gene TRBV5-1 combines with J gene TRBJ2-6; 10 bases are shared with TRBD2. The V and J ends lost 5 bases and 6 bases, in that order; junction bases with no gene match: 14. The CDR3 runs to 18 residues. Germline V gene lookup returns CDR1 SGHRS and CDR2 YFSETQ.

The rearrangement links TRBV20-1 to TRBJ2-1; either TRBD1 or TRBD2 may fit D (5 bases each). Germline CDR1 and CDR2: DFQATT and SNEGSKA (reference sequence). The CDR3 length is 14 residues. The V and J ends lost 6 bases and 2 bases respectively, with 14 bases between them. The DNA for the CDR3 is TGCAGTGCGCGGCCGGGGACCGCCTACAATGAGCAGTTCTTC. It encodes CSARPGTAYNEQFF.

About this clonotype: A much bigger clone sits one base away, suggesting this may be a read error. J is TRBJ1-4 and V is TRBV27; 10 bases line up with TRBD1. This CDR3 has 15 residues. Germline V gives CDR1 MNHEY, CDR2 SMNVEV (reference sequence). The CDR3 nucleotides are TGTGCCAGCAGTTCCGACAGGGGGCAGATTGAAAAACTGTTGTTT. Its translation is CASSSDRGQIEKLLF.

The table lists this clonotype with many counts. This sequence joins TRBV4-1 and TRBJ1-5; a weak D match, TRBD1 (5 bases). Germline V gene data show CDR1 as MGHRA and CDR2 as YSYEKL. The length of the CDR3 is 18 residues. Trimming removed 1 base at V and 1 base at J, with 17 bases between. CDR3 nucleotide sequence: TGCGCCAGCAGCCAAGTCGGGACGCCTTTAGGCAGCAATCAGCCCCAGCATTTT. Translation gives CASSQVGTPLGSNQPQHF.

The rearrangement joins TRBV2 to TRBJ1-2; no firm D call. CDR1 is SNHLY and CDR2 is FYNNEI in the germline V gene. This CDR3 spans 11 amino acids. The CDR3 nucleotides read TGTGCTAGTGCTGGGAACTATGGCTACACCTTC. Translated: CASAGNYGYTF.